The 7 T cell receptor beta chains listed next were all sequenced from one sample in a study of T cell responses to AZD1222 COVID-19 vaccine. Libraries were prepared by immunoSEQ multiplex PCR; TCRdb keeps only in-frame clonotypes and omits some of them. This table has 70,000 to 95,000 clones, around nine tenths appearing once. The source material was peripheral blood, sampled 28 days after the second AZD1222 dose. These TCRs come from an adult who received the AZD1222 COVID-19 vaccine.

The V gene is TRBV7-2, the J gene TRBJ2-3; no firm D call. Trimming shortened V by 3 bases and J by 0 bases, and 10 bases separated the two germline ends. Germline values: CDR1 SGHTA, CDR2 FQGNSA. The CDR3 is 15 residues long. CDR3 bases: TGTGCCAGCAGCTTGGTAGCAGGAAGCACAGATACGCAGTATTTT. It encodes CASSLVAGSTDTQYF.

This sequence joins TRBV7-9 and TRBJ2-7; weak D call: TRBD2 (6 bases). The germline V and J ends were trimmed by 5 bases and 3 bases, with 11 bases remaining between them. Germline CDR1 reads SEHNR; CDR2 reads FQNEAQ (reference sequence). This CDR3 has 13 amino acids. CDR3 bases: TGTGCCAGCAGCCCGGGACTTAACTACGAGCAGTACTTC. Its protein product is CASSPGLNYEQYF.

J is TRBJ2-2 and V is TRBV19; TRBD2 matches at 12 bases. V trimming: 8 bases; J trimming: 6 bases; junction bases outside the gene matches: 4. Germline lookup yields CDR1 LNHDA and CDR2 SQIVND (reference sequence). This CDR3 has 14 amino acids. The DNA of the CDR3 is TGTGCCAGTGGCCTAGCGGGAGGGCCCGGGGAGCTGTTTTTT. It translates to CASGLAGGPGELFF.

In DNA form, the CDR3 reads TGTGCCAGCAGCCAAGATGGCGAGAGCTCCTACAATGAGCAGTTCTTC. It codes for CASSQDGESSYNEQFF. The chain employs TRBV4-2 and TRBJ2-1; D is uncertain. V was clipped by 0 bases and J by 0 bases, with 9 bases between them. CDR3 length: 16 residues. Germline V gives CDR1 LGHNA, CDR2 YNFKEQ.

The chain combines TRBV5-4 with TRBJ2-7, with D perhaps TRBD2 (6 bases). The CDR3 loop spans 17 amino acids. The germline V gene has CDR1 SGHNT and CDR2 YYREEE (reference sequence). Trimming cost V 0 bases and J 1 base, with 17 bases left between them. The CDR3 DNA sequence: TGTGCCAGCAGCTTGGAAGCGGGTGAGCCGAGATCCTACGAGCAGTACTTC. It encodes CASSLEAGEPRSYEQYF.

The gene calls are TRBV5-5 and TRBJ2-5; TRBD2 matches 7 bases. Per the germline V gene, CDR1 is SGHKS and CDR2 is YYEKEE (reference sequence). With V trimmed by 1 base and J by 4 bases, 4 bases remained unmatched. The CDR3 extends over 14 amino acids. The CDR3 reads CASSLWLAVETQYF. The CDR3 nucleotides read TGTGCCAGCAGCTTGTGGCTAGCGGTAGAGACCCAGTACTTC.

The rearrangement uses TRBV4-3 and TRBJ1-2; 7 bases line up with TRBD1. This CDR3 spans 15 amino acids. V lost 0 bases, J lost 4 bases, and 5 bases stayed unmatched. Germline V lookup: CDR1 LGHNA, CDR2 YSLEER. CDR3: CASSQDLGQVYGYTF. The CDR3 nucleotides read TGCGCCAGCAGCCAAGATCTCGGACAGGTCTATGGCTACACCTTC.